This is a list of T cell receptor beta chains from one sample in a study of tumor-infiltrating lymphocytes in oesophageal squamous cell carcinoma. TCRdb reanalysed the PCR reads using MiXCR and keeps one entry per CDR3 protein. The data show 15,000 to 20,000 distinct CDR3 sequences, with roughly 40% seen just once and around two fifths held by the top ten. Sequenced sample: esophageal tumor tissue. The receptors were gathered from a male donor with esophageal squamous cell carcinoma. Both conserved end residues are part of each CDR3. D genes are given only for firm matches. Expanded clones get a size class; other rows say once, few or many, or leave the size out.

clone size	V gene	D gene	J gene	CDR3 protein	CDR3 DNA
many	TRBV7-6	TRBD2	TRBJ2-7	CASSRSGRSDEQYF	TGTGCCAGCAGCCGGAGCGGGAGGAGCGATGAGCAGTACTTC
NA	TRBV11-2	NA	TRBJ2-1	CASSLVGSGWSSYNEQFF	TGTGCCAGCAGCTTAGTTGGTAGCGGCTGGAGCTCCTACAATGAGCAGTTCTTC
medium-sized	TRBV28	NA	TRBJ2-1	CASIAEGRSSYNEQFF	TGTGCCAGCATCGCAGAGGGGAGGAGCTCCTACAATGAGCAGTTCTTC
medium-sized	TRBV7-2	TRBD2	TRBJ2-4	CASSLEGPGPGGSLAKNIQYF	TGTGCCAGCAGCTTAGAGGGCCCGGGACCGGGCGGGAGCCTAGCCAAAAACATTCAGTACTTC
NA	TRBV7-3	NA	TRBJ2-3	CASSLGVSADTDTQYF	TGTGCCAGCAGCCTTGGGGTGTCGGCCGACACAGATACGCAGTATTTT
few	TRBV7-8	TRBD1	TRBJ2-1	CASSLIPGQANEQFF	TGTGCCAGCAGCCTAATACCGGGACAGGCGAATGAGCAGTTCTTC
NA	TRBV3-1	TRBD1	TRBJ1-1	CASSERQGPNTEAFF	TGTGCCAGCAGCGAAAGACAGGGTCCTAACACTGAAGCTTTCTTT
many	TRBV12-3/TRBV12-4	NA	TRBJ1-1	CASRSGGGTEAFF	TGTGCCAGCAGGTCAGGAGGAGGCACTGAAGCTTTCTTT
NA	TRBV7-2	TRBD2	TRBJ2-2	CASSPVAGPGELFF	TGTGCCAGCAGTCCTGTAGCGGGTCCCGGGGAGCTGTTTTTT
NA	TRBV7-6	NA	TRBJ1-5	CASSENNSGNQPQHF	TGTGCCAGCAGTGAGAATAACAGTGGCAATCAGCCCCAGCATTTT
NA	TRBV6-2/TRBV6-3	TRBD2	TRBJ2-7	CASSYFIYATGGDQYF	TGTGCCAGCAGTTACTTTATCTACGCAACGGGAGGAGACCAGTACTTC
many	TRBV12-5	NA	TRBJ2-2	CASGLTNDGFAGELFF	TGTGCTAGTGGTTTGACTAACGACGGGTTCGCCGGGGAGCTGTTTTTT
NA	TRBV3-1	TRBD2	TRBJ2-7	CASSVSGGAGDEQYF	TGTGCCAGCAGCGTTAGCGGGGGGGCAGGGGACGAGCAGTACTTC
NA	TRBV6-1	TRBD1	TRBJ2-3	CASRIQGSSTDTQYF	TGTGCCAGCAGGATACAGGGGTCTAGCACAGATACGCAGTATTTT
NA	TRBV7-6	NA	TRBJ1-1	CASSLSRGNTEAFF	TGTGCCAGCAGCTTAAGCCGAGGAAACACTGAAGCTTTCTTT
once	TRBV7-3	NA	TRBJ2-1	CASSLNTYNEQFF	TGTGCCAGCAGCTTAAACACCTACAATGAGCAGTTCTTC
NA	TRBV6-1	NA	TRBJ2-7	CASGHYEQYF	TGTGCCAGCGGACACTACGAGCAGTACTTC
NA	TRBV7-6	TRBD2	TRBJ2-5	CASSPGTKQETQYF	TGTGCCAGCAGCCCCGGGACTAAACAAGAGACCCAGTACTTC
NA	TRBV13	TRBD2	TRBJ2-2	CASSLGASGLTGELFF	TGTGCCAGCAGCTTAGGTGCTAGCGGGCTCACCGGGGAGCTGTTTTTT
few	TRBV24-1	TRBD1	TRBJ2-4	CATSDPGQGLIQYF	TGTGCCACCAGTGATCCGGGACAGGGACTCATTCAGTACTTC
many	TRBV2	NA	TRBJ2-1	CASKPGLVFNEQFF	TGTGCCAGCAAGCCGGGACTGGTATTCAATGAGCAGTTCTTC
large	TRBV6-1	TRBD1	TRBJ2-2	CASSFWTGVDRELFF	TGTGCCAGCAGTTTCTGGACAGGGGTGGATAGGGAGCTGTTTTTT
many	TRBV14	NA	TRBJ1-2	CASSFGTDYGYTF	TGTGCCAGCAGCTTCGGGACGGACTATGGCTACACCTTC
NA	TRBV7-6	NA	TRBJ2-1	CASTMGGFYNEQFF	TGTGCCAGCACAATGGGCGGGTTCTACAATGAGCAGTTCTTC
medium-sized	TRBV7-3	TRBD2	TRBJ2-3	CASSLLAGGVGTQYF	TGTGCCAGCAGCTTATTAGCGGGGGGGGTAGGGACGCAGTATTTT
few	TRBV7-6	NA	TRBJ2-3	CASSLGSGEDTQYF	TGTGCCAGCAGCTTAGGTAGTGGGGAAGATACGCAGTATTTT
NA	TRBV9	TRBD2	TRBJ2-5	CASSVATAGGQETQYF	TGTGCCAGCAGCGTAGCTACCGCGGGGGGCCAAGAGACCCAGTACTTC
medium-sized	TRBV7-2	TRBD1	TRBJ2-2	CASSWGQGAGELFF	TGTGCCAGCAGCTGGGGACAGGGGGCGGGGGAGCTGTTTTTT
NA	TRBV19	NA	TRBJ2-1	CASSIGQGGPYEQFF	TGTGCCAGTAGTATAGGGCAGGGTGGACCCTACGAGCAGTTCTTC